The T cell receptor beta chain described here comes from a study of cytomegalovirus exposure and HLA in healthy donors. Study results and limitations: After further analysis at a later stage, 15,000 to 20,000 TCR beta sequences were associated with HLA alleles at 0.05 false discovery rate. It is likely that the observed cluster of highly shared sequence variants was a sequencing artifact. Analysis performed later showed TCR beta chains linked to HLA being more clonally expanded than equally common others.

This CDR3 has 13 residues. V gave up 3 bases and J gave up 1 base, with 6 bases separating them. Germline CDR1 is SGHTA and CDR2 is FQGNSA. This clone was seen a handful of times. Its antigen remains unidentified. 60 Vbeta and 13 Jbeta primers were used in PCR. The authors' processing: Later analysis identified some 80 million unique TCR beta chains, some 10 million shared. Here immunoSEQ multiplex PCR was the method, and the copy in TCRdb shows in-frame clones only, minus some. V and J calls and clone size are as listed in that table; D and trimming were resolved from the DNA. The sample includes more than 90,000 clones, 81% seen only once; the top ten take around 4.2%.

The TCR was taken from a woman in her 70s in good health and CMV-seropositive. The genes are TRBV7-2 and TRBJ1-1; D remains unclear. Sequencing was carried out using PBMCs. CDR3 protein: CASSFNGNTEAFF. For the CDR3, the DNA is TGTGCCAGCAGCTTTAACGGGAACACTGAAGCTTTCTTT.